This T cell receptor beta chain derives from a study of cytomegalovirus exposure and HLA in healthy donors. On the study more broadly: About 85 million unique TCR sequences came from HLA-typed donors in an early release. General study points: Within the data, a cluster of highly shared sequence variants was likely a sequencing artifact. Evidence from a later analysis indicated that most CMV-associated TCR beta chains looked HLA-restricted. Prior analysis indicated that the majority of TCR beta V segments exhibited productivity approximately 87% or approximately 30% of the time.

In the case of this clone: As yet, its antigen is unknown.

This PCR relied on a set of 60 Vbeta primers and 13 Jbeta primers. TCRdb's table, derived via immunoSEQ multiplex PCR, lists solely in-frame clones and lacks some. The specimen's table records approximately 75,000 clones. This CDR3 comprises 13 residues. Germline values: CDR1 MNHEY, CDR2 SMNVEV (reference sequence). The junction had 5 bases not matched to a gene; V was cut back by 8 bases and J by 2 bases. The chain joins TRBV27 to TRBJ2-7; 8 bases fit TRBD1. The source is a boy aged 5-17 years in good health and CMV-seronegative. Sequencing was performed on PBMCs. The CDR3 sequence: CASHRTGTYEQYF. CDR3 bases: TGTGCCAGCCATCGGACAGGGACCTACGAGCAGTACTTC.